This TCR beta chain was identified in a study of T cell clonotyping in hematopoietic cell transplantation. Whole-study context: Recipient samples before transplant were obtained post-cytoreduction. Study-level points and caveats: Higher Inverse Simpson Index values in graft donor and pretransplant recipient predicted broader posttransplant TCR diversity.

The time point: recipient sample about 28 days before transplant, after cytoreduction. V shed 7 bases and J shed 7 bases, with 20 bases lying between them. Germline values: CDR1 MNHNY, CDR2 SVGAGI (reference sequence). The CDR3 loop spans 14 amino acids. Worth noting for this clone: The target antigen is unknown.

Only in-frame clones appear in the TCRdb table, and some are missing; sequencing was by immunoSEQ multiplex PCR. Found here are fewer than 25,000 clones, roughly 80% of them singletons; the top ten hold 15% to 20%. This TCR was sampled from a man aged 60 to 69 with acute myeloid leukemia. Some clones in this sample may be carry-over from other donors' samples. Sequencing was performed on peripheral blood mononuclear cells, taken before stem cell transplant. The genes are TRBV6-6 and TRBJ2-7; D not certain. The CDR3 spells CASTSGQRAVEQYF. Here the CDR3 DNA reads TGTGCCAGCACCTCCGGGCAAAGGGCGGTAGAGCAGTACTTC.